Each of the 3 T cell receptor beta chains below was sequenced from the same sample in a study of EBV T-cell therapy then PD-1 blockade in nasopharyngeal carcinoma. Regarding treatment: AdE1-LMPpoly-expanded autologous EBV-specific T-cell therapy followed by anti-PD-1 nivolumab. Antigens for these TCRs are unknown. Profiled with immunoSEQ multiplex PCR; TCRdb holds only in-frame clones, not every one. The sample lists 15,000 to 20,000 clones, over 70% occurring once. The sample in question was CD8+ T cells from blood, obtained at day 0 from a patient whose treatment included autologous EBV-specific T cells and nivolumab. Source of these receptors: a man between 40 and 49 years old with nasopharyngeal carcinoma.

Remarks on this clone: No DNA is shown, since the ends of the CDR3 on it are uncertain; the CDR3 is the one TCRdb lists. This chain connects TRBV12-3 or TRBV12-4 to TRBJ2-1; no check of the table's D call, TRBD2, against the DNA was made. With termini counted, the CDR3 has 11 amino acids. The CDR3 here is CASSFGTGAFF.

By share, this clone counts as medium-sized. This chain connects TRBV9 to TRBJ1-6, with D maybe TRBD1 (5 bases). Germline CDR1 SGDLS, CDR2 YYNGEE. V was trimmed by 2 bases and J by 11 bases, leaving 14 bases between them. The CDR3 contains 14 residues. DNA of the CDR3: TGTGCCAGCAGCGTTGGGACGGCTCGGGCACCCCTCCACTTT. Its protein product is CASSVGTARAPLHF.

The chain is built from TRBV6-4 and TRBJ2-1; D tentatively reads TRBD1 or TRBD2 (5 bases each). Germline assignment: CDR1 MRHNA and CDR2 SNTAGT. V gave up 4 bases and J gave up 0 bases, with 10 bases separating them. The CDR3 is 15 residues long. CDR3 amino acids: CASSVEGSSYNEQFF. In DNA form, the CDR3 reads TGTGCCAGCAGTGTTGAGGGGAGCTCCTACAATGAGCAGTTCTTC.